These 2 T cell receptor beta chains originate from one sample sequenced in a study of blood T cells in healthy people across ages. A sample-barcoded 5' primer and a J-beta primer mix were used in a second PCR of about 6 to 12 cycles. Each CDR3 protein is one row after TCRdb ran MiXCR on the 5' RACE reads. This repertoire shows fewer than 1,200,000 distinct CDR3 sequences, approximately 25% found once; its top ten account for around 0.75%. These data also formed part of another study, on T cells of mothers and their children.

Source material: blood. All receptors derive from a girl aged 2-10 years in good health.

This clonotype has only a few counts. The chain recombines TRBV7-9 with TRBJ2-1; 12 positions agree with TRBD1. There are 16 residues in the CDR3. The V gene's germline CDR1 is SEHNR and CDR2 FQNEAQ (reference sequence). The ends lost 1 base at V and 9 bases at J; junction bases unmatched: 7. CDR3 loop: CASSLGWGQGATEQFF. Written as DNA, the CDR3 is TGTGCCAGCAGCTTAGGGTGGGGACAGGGGGCGACTGAGCAGTTCTTC.

This chain joins TRBV5-1 and TRBJ1-4; D is possibly TRBD1 (5 bases). Germline CDR1 and CDR2: SGHRS and YFSETQ. V lost 2 bases to trimming and J lost 7 bases, with 18 bases between them. The CDR3 runs 16 residues. This CDR3 reads CASSFPDTLGGEKLFF. CDR3 DNA sequence: TGCGCCAGCAGCTTCCCGGACACCCTCGGGGGTGAAAAACTGTTTTTT. Based on the CDR3 plus reference TRBV5-1 and TRBJ1-4, the full variable domain is KAGVTQTPRYLIKTRGQQVTLSCSPISGHRSVSWYQQTPGQGLQFLFEYFSETQRNKGNFPGRFSGRQFSNSRSEMNVSTLELGDSALYLCASSFPDTLGGEKLFFGSGTQLSVL.